One and the same sample provided the 5 T cell receptor beta chains below, sequenced in a study of shared clonotypes between healthy human individuals. Some clones are missing from TCRdb's copy, which holds only in-frame ones; the method was immunoSEQ multiplex PCR. The data contain about 2 million clones, about 95% of them singletons. In the naive CD8 group, cells lacked CD45RO and were positively selected for CCR7, so terminally differentiated effector memory CD45RA+ cells were left out. Sequencing used naive CD8+ T cells sorted from blood. The receptors were gathered from a man aged 18-30 years in good health.

The rearrangement links TRBV2 to TRBJ1-2, with D unresolved. Trimming cost V 8 bases and J 4 bases, with 23 bases left between them. CDR1 SNHLY and CDR2 FYNNEI come from the germline V gene. CDR3 length: 16 amino acids. The CDR3: CASDSGRQSVFYGYTF. The CDR3 DNA sequence: TGTGCCAGCGATTCCGGGCGGCAGTCCGTCTTCTATGGCTACACCTTC. Complete variable domain (other parts from reference TRBV2 and TRBJ1-2): EPEVTQTPSHQVTQMGQEVILRCVPISNHLYFYWYRQILGQKVEFLVSFYNNEISEKSEIFDDQFSVERPDGSNFTLKIRSTKLEDSAMYFCASDSGRQSVFYGYTFGSGTRLTVV.

The chain is built from TRBV6-5 and TRBJ1-4; TRBD1 matches at 7 bases. In germline, CDR1 is MNHEY, CDR2 SVGAGI. V shed 4 bases and J 5 bases; nucleotides not matched to a gene: 4. The CDR3 runs to 14 residues. In DNA form, the CDR3 reads TGTGCCAGCAGTTTACAGGGGCAGAATGAAAAACTGTTTTTT. It is translated as CASSLQGQNEKLFF.

The gene calls are TRBV4-3 and TRBJ2-7, with 11 bases aligning to TRBD2. This CDR3 region has 16 residues. V shed 1 base, J shed 4 bases, and the junction held 6 bases outside the gene matches. CDR1 is LGHNA and CDR2 is YSLEER in the germline V gene. CDR3 bases: TGCGCCAGCAGCCAAGCCCACTGGACTAGCGGGTACGAGCAGTACTTC. It translates to CASSQAHWTSGYEQYF.

The chain links TRBV29-1 to TRBJ2-4; 7 nucleotides match TRBD2. Germline CDR1 reads SQVTM; CDR2 reads ANQGSEA. The CDR3 consists of 14 residues. V shed 4 bases and J 0 bases; nucleotides not matched to a gene: 3. DNA for the CDR3: TGCAGCGTTGGGGAGGGACTAGCCAAAAACATTCAGTACTTC. Amino acid sequence: CSVGEGLAKNIQYF.

The rearrangement joins TRBV4-1 to TRBJ1-2, with TRBD1 matching 7 bases. Germline values: CDR1 MGHRA, CDR2 YSYEKL. With 4 bases clipped from V and 8 bases from J, the junction kept 10 bases outside the gene matches. This CDR3 has 14 residues. The CDR3 DNA reads as TGCGCCAGCAGCCCCCTGACAGGGAATGGGGGCTACACCTTC. It encodes CASSPLTGNGGYTF.